Below, one T cell receptor beta chain is given with its context. Its antigen is unknown. This sample is part of a study of OX40 agonist ivuxolimab in advanced cancers. Study as a whole: The patients received agonistic anti-OX40 (CD134) antibody ivuxolimab.

The method was immunoSEQ multiplex PCR; TCRdb's version includes in-frame clones alone and lacks a portion of them. The top ten clones hold approximately 0.99% of a sample with around 56,000 clones, around nine tenths of them seen once. Trimming removed 4 bases at V and 6 bases at J, with 9 bases between. Per the germline V gene, CDR1 is KGHSH and CDR2 is LQKENI. The CDR3 extends over 13 amino acids. Study findings and constraints: The study found among the lowest clonal expansion in partial responders at 0.1-3.0 mg/kg.

Here the sequenced sample was CD4+ or CD8+ T cells sorted from blood, taken in a trial of the OX40 agonist ivuxolimab. This clonotype was obtained from an adult with an advanced solid tumor such as melanoma, head and neck, liver or kidney cancer. The J gene is TRBJ1-4, the V gene TRBV18, with D perhaps matching TRBD1 (5 bases). The chain's CDR3 is CASSRDPDEKLFF. CDR3 coding DNA: TGTGCCAGCTCACGGGACCCAGATGAAAAACTGTTTTTT.